Listed here are 23 T cell receptor beta chains from one sample, sequenced in a study of T cell responses to AZD1222 COVID-19 vaccine. Clones were read by immunoSEQ multiplex PCR, and TCRdb kept only the in-frame ones, dropping some. Among roughly 100,000 clones listed, approximately 81% were seen once. The material sequenced was peripheral blood, taken on day 0 of AZD1222 vaccination. Every receptor here comes from an adult in good health.

This rearrangement joins TRBV29-1 to TRBJ1-5, with D hard to call. V gave up 6 bases and J gave up 2 bases, with 8 bases separating them. The CDR3 totals 12 residues. CDR1 SQVTM and CDR2 ANQGSEA come from the germline V gene. As DNA, the CDR3 is TGCAGCGTGAGGACGGGCAATCAGCCCCAGCATTTT. It encodes CSVRTGNQPQHF. Complete variable domain (other parts from reference TRBV29-1 and TRBJ1-5): SAVISQKPSRDICQRGTSLTIQCQVDSQVTMMFWYRQQPGQSLTLIATANQGSEATYESGFVIDKFPISRPNLTFSTLTVSNMSPEDSSIYLCSVRTGNQPQHFGDGTRLSIL.

V is TRBV7-2 and J is TRBJ1-4; tentatively, D is TRBD1 (5 bases). The CDR3 loop spans 15 amino acids. Germline CDR1 and CDR2: SGHTA and FQGNSA. V was clipped by 5 bases and J by 3 bases, with 13 bases between them. The CDR3 region has the DNA TGTGCCAGCAGCCGCGAAGGGGCTTCTAATGAAAAACTGTTTTTT. Translating gives CASSREGASNEKLFF.

This sequence joins TRBV9 and TRBJ1-5; D not resolved. This CDR3 has 14 residues. Germline V gene lookup returns CDR1 SGDLS and CDR2 YYNGEE. V was shortened by 4 bases and J by 0 bases, with 8 bases between the two germline ends. This CDR3 is CASSPADSNQPQHF. Here the CDR3 DNA reads TGTGCCAGCAGCCCCGCTGATAGCAATCAGCCCCAGCATTTT.

The V call is TRBV7-6, the J call TRBJ1-2; D is perhaps TRBD1 (5 bases). CDR1 SGHVS and CDR2 FNYEAQ come from the germline V gene. The CDR3 loop spans 14 amino acids. V was shortened by 5 bases and J by 7 bases, with 17 bases between the two germline ends. The CDR3, as DNA: TGTGCCAGCAGCCCAGAAGGGGCGGGTTTTGGCTACACCTTC. Its protein is CASSPEGAGFGYTF. Full variable domain (rest looked up from reference TRBV7-6 and TRBJ1-2): GAGVSQSPRYKVTKRGQDVALRCDPISGHVSLYWYRQALGQGPEFLTYFNYEAQQDKSGLPNDRFSAERPEGSISTLTIQRTEQRDSAMYRCASSPEGAGFGYTFGSGTRLTVV.

This sequence joins TRBV24-1 and TRBJ2-1; 8 bases match TRBD2. The germline V gene encodes CDR1 KGHDR and CDR2 SFDVKD. J was trimmed by 6 bases and V by 9 bases; bases with no gene match: 12. There are 15 residues in the CDR3. DNA of the CDR3: TGTGCCACCGCCCCAGCGGGGGCGGGGGGCAATGAGCAGTTCTTC. It codes for CATAPAGAGGNEQFF.

The V call is TRBV2, the J call TRBJ1-1; possibly TRBD1 for D (5 bases). V was clipped by 4 bases and J by 0 bases, with 9 bases between them. This CDR3 is built from 14 residues. Germline CDR1 and CDR2: SNHLY and FYNNEI. The CDR3 protein is CASSVGQVNTEAFF. The CDR3 bases are TGTGCCAGCAGTGTGGGGCAGGTGAACACTGAAGCTTTCTTT.

V is TRBV5-4 and J is TRBJ2-2; D may be TRBD1 (6 bases). V lost 5 bases and J lost 1, with 15 bases in between. CDR1 and CDR2 (germline): SGHNT, YYREEE (reference sequence). The CDR3 covers 16 residues. CDR3 DNA sequence: TGTGCCAGCAGGTTAGGGGGACGGATGAACACCGGGGAGCTGTTTTTT. It encodes CASRLGGRMNTGELFF.

V is TRBV2 and J is TRBJ2-1, with 10 bases fitting TRBD2. CDR1 SNHLY and CDR2 FYNNEI come from the germline V gene. This CDR3 comprises 15 residues. J was trimmed by 7 bases and V by 7 bases; bases with no gene match: 10. In nucleotides, the CDR3 is TGTGCCAGCACCTTACTAGCGGGACATCTTAATGAGCAGTTCTTC. Amino acid sequence: CASTLLAGHLNEQFF.

As DNA, the CDR3 is TGTGCCAGCAGCTTTACATGGAGGTACAATGAGCAGTTCTTC. Its protein product is CASSFTWRYNEQFF. The genes are TRBV5-5 and TRBJ2-1, with D perhaps matching TRBD2 (5 bases). Germline V CDR1 and CDR2: SGHKS, YYEKEE (reference sequence). V lost 2 bases, J lost 4 bases, and 10 bases lay in between. The CDR3 consists of 14 residues.

This rearrangement joins TRBV6-5 to TRBJ2-7; the D is unclear. Per the germline V gene, CDR1 is MNHEY and CDR2 is SVGAGI. The CDR3 has 13 amino acids. V shed 7 bases and J shed 0 bases, with 10 bases lying between them. The CDR3: CASTGFGSYEQYF. DNA for the CDR3: TGTGCCAGCACCGGCTTCGGCTCCTACGAGCAGTACTTC.

The V and J genes are TRBV5-1 and TRBJ2-5, with D possibly being TRBD1 (5 bases). The CDR3 is 15 residues long. Trimming took 1 base from V and 0 from J, leaving 10 bases between them. CDR1 is SGHRS, CDR2 YFSETQ, per germline. CDR3 sequence (DNA): TGCGCCAGCAGCTTGCGGCAGGGAAACCAAGAGACCCAGTACTTC. Translation gives CASSLRQGNQETQYF.

This clone was recorded a few times. V usage is TRBV11-1 and J usage is TRBJ2-1; TRBD1 is a possible D gene (6 bases). V shed 2 bases and J shed 7 bases, with 15 bases lying between them. The germline V gene encodes CDR1 SGHAT and CDR2 FQDESV (reference sequence). The CDR3 is 15 residues long. The CDR3 spells CASSLLQGPLNEQFF. CDR3 bases: TGTGCCAGCAGCTTACTACAGGGCCCGCTTAATGAGCAGTTCTTC.

The CDR3 DNA follows: TGCGCCAGCAGCCGTAGCGGGACAGATACTTACAATGAGCAGTTCTTC. Residues: CASSRSGTDTYNEQFF. The chain employs TRBV5-1 and TRBJ2-1, with a tentative D call TRBD2 (8 bases). There are 16 residues in the CDR3. V lost 4 bases and J lost 4, with 18 bases in between. In germline, CDR1 is SGHRS, CDR2 YFSETQ.

This chain joins TRBV5-1 and TRBJ1-2; TRBD1 agrees at 7 bases. Germline assignment: CDR1 SGHRS and CDR2 YFSETQ. V trimming: 0 bases; J trimming: 2 bases; junction bases outside the gene matches: 7. CDR3 length: 16 amino acids. The CDR3 DNA reads TGCGCCAGCAGCTTGGACATCCAGGGGGTAAACTATGGCTACACCTTC. This sequence encodes CASSLDIQGVNYGYTF.

This clone was seen once. The chain combines TRBV9 with TRBJ1-6; D is undetermined. In germline, CDR1 is SGDLS, CDR2 YYNGEE. The CDR3 extends over 14 amino acids. Trimming left V 4 bases short and J 8 bases short, with 13 bases between. CDR3 in DNA: TGTGCCAGCAGCCCTTATGGGGAATATTCACCCCTCCACTTT. Protein: CASSPYGEYSPLHF.

The V gene is TRBV28, the J gene TRBJ2-2; perhaps TRBD2 as D (5 bases). Trimming cost V 7 bases and J 0 bases, with 6 bases left between them. Germline CDR1 MDHEN, CDR2 SYDVKM. This CDR3 has 13 residues. The CDR3, as DNA: TGTGCCAGCACTAGCTCGAACACCGGGGAGCTGTTTTTT. Residues: CASTSSNTGELFF.

The chain couples TRBV19 to TRBJ2-1, with 13 bases matching TRBD2. In germline, CDR1 is LNHDA, CDR2 SQIVND (reference sequence). The CDR3 is 15 amino acids. V was clipped by 6 bases and J by 5 bases; unmatched bases: 4. For the CDR3, the DNA is TGTGCCAGTAGGGAACTAGCGGGAGGGAACAATGAGCAGTTCTTC. It translates to CASRELAGGNNEQFF. Full variable domain (missing parts from reference TRBV19 and TRBJ2-1): DGGITQSPKYLFRKEGQNVTLSCEQNLNHDAMYWYRQDPGQGLRLIYYSQIVNDFQKGDIAEGYSVSREKKESFPLTVTSAQKNPTAFYLCASRELAGGNNEQFFGPGTRLTVL.

The V and J genes are TRBV19 and TRBJ1-5, with D unresolved. With 0 bases removed from V and 3 bases from J, the gap between germline ends came to 15 bases. Germline V gene sequence: CDR1 LNHDA, CDR2 SQIVND (reference sequence). The CDR3 is 17 residues long. The CDR3 region is CASSIDLSTFDNQPQHF. The DNA for the CDR3 is TGTGCCAGTAGTATAGATCTATCCACATTTGACAATCAGCCCCAGCATTTT.

The V gene is TRBV7-2, the J gene TRBJ1-2; TRBD1 matches at 8 bases. The CDR3 consists of 14 residues. Losses at the gene ends were 5 bases for V and 4 bases for J; bases not matched to a gene: 6. The germline CDR1 and CDR2 sequences are SGHTA and FQGNSA. The CDR3 DNA follows: TGTGCCAGCAGCCCGGGACAGGAGCCCTATGGCTACACCTTC. Its protein product is CASSPGQEPYGYTF.

A single count supports this clone. This chain joins TRBV29-1 and TRBJ1-2; 9 bases are shared with TRBD1. With 5 bases clipped from V and 7 bases from J, the junction kept 5 bases outside the gene matches. The CDR3 spans 12 residues. Germline values: CDR1 SQVTM, CDR2 ANQGSEA. CDR3 in amino acids: CSVNRGRGGYTF. In DNA form, the CDR3 reads TGCAGCGTTAACAGGGGGCGCGGTGGCTACACCTTC.

The J gene is TRBJ2-7, the V gene TRBV24-1; perhaps TRBD1 as D (7 bases). V lost 3 bases and J 3 bases, leaving 20 bases between the germline ends. There are 17 residues in the CDR3. Germline values: CDR1 KGHDR, CDR2 SFDVKD. DNA of the CDR3: TGTGCCACCAGTGATGACAGGGAGGTACCCTATGACTACGAGCAGTACGTC. It specifies CATSDDREVPYDYEQYV.

The V and J genes are TRBV28 and TRBJ1-2, with 9 bases matching TRBD1. Per germline, CDR1 MDHEN and CDR2 SYDVKM. The CDR3 is 14 amino acids. J was trimmed by 5 bases and V by 3 bases; bases with no gene match: 4. CDR3 residues: CASSFIQGAYGYTF. CDR3 nucleotides: TGTGCCAGCAGTTTCATACAGGGGGCGTATGGCTACACCTTC.

The V gene is TRBV5-1, the J gene TRBJ1-2, with D uncertain. The V and J ends lost 0 bases and 3 bases respectively, with 15 bases between them. Germline CDR1 SGHRS, CDR2 YFSETQ. This CDR3 contains 16 residues. The CDR3 bases are TGCGCCAGCAGCTTGGGGTGGGCTAGCCTCTACTATGGCTACACCTTC. Translating it yields CASSLGWASLYYGYTF.